The 24 T cell receptor beta chains in this list originate from one sample, sequenced in a study of T-cell reconstitution after alpha-beta-depleted transplantation in children. TCRbeta library construction was performed incorporating unique molecular identifiers. TCRdb reprocessed the PCR reads via MiXCR and lists one record per CDR3 protein. This repertoire shows about 170,000 distinct CDR3 sequences, over 8.5% found once; its top ten account for under 15%. The source material was PBMCs, sampled before TCRalphabeta/CD19-depleted stem cell transplant. The receptors come from a boy aged 2-15 years with acute myeloid leukemia, due to receive a stem cell transplant.

The sample holds one count of this clonotype. Possible read error: a much larger clone is one base away. The V gene is TRBV11-2, the J gene TRBJ1-1; 8 nucleotides match TRBD1. Germline CDR1 is SGHAT and CDR2 is FQNNGV. The CDR3 runs 14 residues. CDR3 amino acids: CASSPRTGWFEACF. CDR3 DNA: TGTGCCAGCAGCCCACGGACAGGGTGGTTTGAAGCTTGCTTT.

This clonotype was counted ten times or more. It is likely a read error, because the conserved phenylalanine at the end of the CDR3 is missing. The chain couples TRBV20-1 to TRBJ2-7; D ambiguous. The CDR3 contains 14 residues. Germline CDR1 is DFQATT and CDR2 is SNEGSKA (reference sequence). The V and J ends lost 6 bases and 6 bases respectively, with 21 bases between them. The CDR3 here is CSALPGPTSSEQYS. The CDR3 coding sequence is TGCAGTGCCCTACCTGGGCCGACGTCTAGCGAGCAGTACTCC.

This clonotype was counted many times. This chain links TRBV29-1 with TRBJ2-2; possibly TRBD1 for D (6 bases). The V gene's germline CDR1 is SQVTM and CDR2 ANQGSEA. The CDR3 runs 15 residues. The V and J ends lost 7 bases and 3 bases respectively, with 18 bases between them. The CDR3 loop is CSATGTRYYTGELFF. In nucleotides, the CDR3 is TGCAGCGCTACCGGGACACGGTACTACACCGGGGAGCTGTTTTTT.

This clonotype appeared many times. The chain employs TRBV7-2 and TRBJ2-2; 11 bases map to TRBD2. The CDR3 has 17 residues. V lost 5 bases to trimming and J lost 7 bases; unmatched junction nucleotides: 12. CDR1 is SGHTA, CDR2 FQGNSA, per germline. CDR3 amino acids: CASSPWTSGLFIGELFF. The CDR3 bases are TGTGCCAGCAGCCCATGGACTAGCGGGTTATTCATCGGGGAGCTGTTTTTT.

On this clonotype: A much larger clone is a single base away; this may be a read error. This chain uses TRBV29-1 with TRBJ1-4; no clear D. The CDR3 totals 12 residues. Germline lookup yields CDR1 SQVTM and CDR2 ANQGSEA. CDR3 loop: CSGAATNEKLLF. The CDR3, as DNA: TGCAGCGGGGCTGCAACTAATGAAAAACTGTTGTTT.

This clonotype has ten or more counts. The chain is built from TRBV12-3 or TRBV12-4 and TRBJ1-1; maybe TRBD1 (6 bases). This CDR3 has 15 residues. V lost 6 bases and J lost 1, with 15 bases in between. Written as DNA, the CDR3 is TGTGCCAGCAGCCCCGAAGGACAGCCGAACACTGAAGCTTTCTTT. It codes for CASSPEGQPNTEAFF.

This clonotype has ten or more counts. The chain joins TRBV7-3 to TRBJ1-3; D unclear. Germline CDR1 is SGHTA and CDR2 is FQGTGA. The CDR3 runs to 14 residues. Trimming took off 2 bases at V and 2 bases at J, with 7 bases between the two ends. CDR3 in DNA: TGTGCCAGCAGCTTAGGCTTCGCTGGAAACACCATATATTTT. Protein product: CASSLGFAGNTIYF.

This clonotype was counted ten times or more. The J gene is TRBJ2-7, the V gene TRBV27; 8 bases align to TRBD2. Germline CDR1 MNHEY, CDR2 SMNVEV (reference sequence). Trimming removed 5 bases from V and 2 bases from J; junction bases left unmatched: 5. This CDR3 spans 14 amino acids. As DNA, the CDR3 is TGTGCCAGCAGTCCCCGGGGGGGAGCCTACGAGCAGTACGTC. This gives the protein CASSPRGGAYEQYV.

This clonotype was observed many times. The chain uses TRBV24-1 and TRBJ1-5; 9 bases line up with TRBD1. The V and J ends lost 5 bases and 6 bases, in that order; junction bases with no gene match: 7. The CDR3 length is 15 residues. Germline-derived CDR1 and CDR2 are KGHDR and SFDVKD. CDR3 residues: CATSVTGQGFQPQHF. The DNA for the CDR3 is TGTGCCACCAGTGTGACGGGACAGGGCTTTCAGCCCCAGCATTTT.

In this sample, this clonotype turned up many times. This rearrangement joins TRBV10-3 to TRBJ1-1; D is ambiguous. This CDR3 region has 12 residues. CDR1 is ENHRY, CDR2 SYGVKD, per germline. The V and J ends lost 3 bases and 11 bases respectively, with 13 bases between them. For the CDR3, the DNA is TGTGCCATCAGTGATAACAGTGCGGTTGCTTTCTTT. The encoded protein is CAISDNSAVAFF.

This clonotype was seen many times. The J gene is TRBJ1-2, the V gene TRBV27; D is unclear. V dropped 4 bases and J dropped 4 bases, with 7 bases sitting between them. The CDR3 totals 12 residues. Germline CDR1 MNHEY, CDR2 SMNVEV (reference sequence). CDR3 loop: CASSSSLYGYTF. DNA for the CDR3: TGTGCCAGCAGTTCTTCCCTCTATGGCTACACCTTC.

In this sample, this clonotype turned up many times. The genes are TRBV24-1 and TRBJ2-2, with 7 bases that match TRBD2. V lost 4 bases, J lost 3 bases, and 7 bases stayed unmatched. Germline lookup yields CDR1 KGHDR and CDR2 SFDVKD. The CDR3 runs to 16 residues. The CDR3 here is CATSDYGLGDTGELFF. CDR3 sequence (DNA): TGTGCCACCAGTGACTACGGACTAGGCGACACCGGGGAGCTGTTTTTT.

This clonotype was seen many times. The rearrangement uses TRBV5-1 and TRBJ2-5, with 9 bases identical to TRBD2. The germline gives CDR1 SGHRS, CDR2 YFSETQ. The CDR3 loop spans 16 amino acids. The V and J ends lost 0 bases and 4 bases, in that order; junction bases with no gene match: 7. In nucleotides, the CDR3 is TGCGCCAGCAGCTTGGTGCCTAGCGGGATAGGAGAGACCCAGTACTTC. Translation gives CASSLVPSGIGETQYF.

This clonotype came up many times. The rearrangement links TRBV6-1 to TRBJ1-1, with D perhaps TRBD1 (5 bases). V shed 2 bases and J shed 0 bases, with 25 bases lying between them. CDR1 and CDR2 (germline): MNHNS, SASEGT. The CDR3 runs 20 residues. CDR3 sequence: CASSETVGTINRWLNTEAFF. DNA for the CDR3: TGTGCCAGCAGTGAAACAGTAGGGACGATTAATAGGTGGTTGAACACTGAAGCTTTCTTT.

This clonotype has at least ten counts. The rearrangement joins TRBV7-8 to TRBJ1-5; D remains ambiguous. V lost 2 bases and J 3 bases, leaving 8 bases between the germline ends. The CDR3 runs 14 residues. Germline V gives CDR1 SGHVS, CDR2 FQNEAQ. CDR3 region: CASSLRGYNQPQHF. CDR3 coding DNA: TGTGCCAGCAGCTTACGGGGTTACAATCAGCCCCAGCATTTT.

V and J are TRBV3-1 and TRBJ2-3, with D unclear. Between the trimmed V and J ends, which lost 11 bases and 4 bases, there was a span of 22 bases. Germline CDR1 LGHDT, CDR2 YNNKEL (reference sequence). This CDR3 is built from 15 residues. CDR3 loop: CACTQDSRLADTQYF. CDR3 DNA sequence: TGTGCCTGCACCCAAGATTCACGCCTCGCAGATACGCAGTATTTT.

This clonotype was seen many times. The gene calls are TRBV9 and TRBJ1-5; D uncertain. Germline V CDR1 and CDR2: SGDLS, YYNGEE. The V end was cut by 1 base, the J end by 6 bases, with 11 bases between. The length of the CDR3 is 14 residues. CDR3 in amino acids: CASSVRSEGQPQHF. DNA for the CDR3: TGTGCCAGCAGCGTACGGTCCGAGGGTCAGCCCCAGCATTTT.

The table lists this clonotype with many counts. V usage is TRBV20-1 and J usage is TRBJ1-6; possibly TRBD1 for D (6 bases). V was cut by 0 bases and J by 7 bases, with 13 bases left in between. CDR3 size: 15 residues. Germline loops: CDR1 DFQATT, CDR2 SNEGSKA (reference sequence). The CDR3 coding sequence is TGCAGTGCTAGAGATCCACGTCAGGGGAATTCACCCCTCCACTTT. It encodes CSARDPRQGNSPLHF.

In its sample, this clonotype was seen many times. This chain joins TRBV7-8 and TRBJ1-2, with D unresolved. Germline assignment: CDR1 SGHVS and CDR2 FQNEAQ. V was pared by 2 bases and J by 3 bases, with 7 bases between. This CDR3 region has 13 residues. CDR3 in amino acids: CASSLMEDYGYTF. Here the CDR3 DNA reads TGTGCCAGCAGCTTAATGGAGGACTATGGCTACACCTTC.

This clonotype has at least ten counts. CDR3 sequence: CASSLETLSSGGAPYNEQFF. DNA for the CDR3: TGTGCCAGCAGCTTAGAAACCCTTTCTAGCGGGGGGGCCCCCTACAATGAGCAGTTCTTC. This sequence joins TRBV13 and TRBJ2-1; TRBD2 agrees at 12 bases. The V gene's germline CDR1 is PRHDT and CDR2 FYEKMQ (reference sequence). Losses at the gene ends were 1 base for V and 2 bases for J; bases not matched to a gene: 12. The CDR3 has 20 amino acids.

This clonotype appeared a few times. This rearrangement joins TRBV20-1 to TRBJ2-3; no clear D gene. Trimming pared 4 bases from V and 1 base from J, leaving 12 bases between. Per germline, CDR1 DFQATT and CDR2 SNEGSKA (reference sequence). The CDR3 runs to 14 residues. Here the CDR3 DNA reads TGCAGTGCTATGAAGGCGTGGGGCACAGATACGCAGTATTTT. Translating gives CSAMKAWGTDTQYF.

The sample holds many counts of this clonotype. The V gene is TRBV5-1, the J gene TRBJ2-7; 9 bases fit TRBD2. The trim removed 0 bases at V and 5 bases at J, leaving 3 bases unmatched. The length of the CDR3 is 14 residues. Germline-derived CDR1 and CDR2 are SGHRS and YFSETQ. In nucleotides, the CDR3 is TGCGCCAGCAGCTTGGTTAGCGGGAGCCACGAGCAGTACTTC. Its protein is CASSLVSGSHEQYF.

This clonotype appeared many times. The rearrangement joins TRBV20-1 to TRBJ2-7; 9 nucleotides match TRBD2. Germline CDR1 is DFQATT and CDR2 is SNEGSKA (reference sequence). This CDR3 contains 14 residues. J lost 7 bases, V lost 6 bases, and 13 bases had no gene match. The chain's CDR3 is CSALAGSGSGEQYF. In nucleotides, the CDR3 is TGCAGTGCCCTTGCGGGTAGCGGGAGTGGGGAGCAGTACTTC.

This clonotype was found many times. The chain joins TRBV7-8 to TRBJ1-2, with D tentatively TRBD1 (5 bases). The CDR3 has 14 residues. Looked up from germline, CDR1 is SGHVS and CDR2 is FQNEAQ. With 5 bases removed from V and 1 base from J, the gap between germline ends came to 11 bases. In DNA, the CDR3 is TGTGCCAGCAGCATACAGGAAGATAACTATGGCTACACCTTC. Protein: CASSIQEDNYGYTF.